What follows describes a single TCR beta chain. The source of the sample is a study of blood T cell repertoires in COVID-19. Those who participated ranged in age from about 18 to 89 years and resided in approximately 26 US areas. Each participant's cohort was designated according to participant-reported clinical history. The repertoire was sequenced with immunoSEQ multiplex PCR; TCRdb's copy has only in-frame clones and lacks some. The sample has 300,000 to 450,000 clones, over 75% seen once. V was pared by 4 bases and J by 4 bases, with 6 bases of the junction left unmatched. The CDR3 contains 15 residues. Germline V CDR1 and CDR2: LNHDA, SQIVND (reference sequence).

The sequenced material came from PBMCs or T cells enriched from blood (not recorded which). This TCR was recovered from a man in his forties or fifties in a cohort exposed to, infected with or recovered from COVID-19 (not recorded which). The rearrangement uses TRBV19 and TRBJ2-4, with TRBD2 identical over 8 bases. The CDR3 reads CASSTPGLDKNIQYF. CDR3 nucleotides: TGTGCCAGTAGTACACCGGGACTAGATAAAAACATTCAGTACTTC.